This is a list of T cell receptor beta chains from one sample in a study of OX40 agonist ivuxolimab in advanced cancers. The repertoire was sequenced with immunoSEQ multiplex PCR; TCRdb's copy has only in-frame clones and lacks some. Seen here are fewer than 200,000 clones, approximately 94% observed once, and the top ten hold just over 0.3%. The sample was CD4+ or CD8+ T cells sorted from blood, taken in a trial of the OX40 agonist ivuxolimab. Every receptor here comes from an adult with an advanced solid tumor such as melanoma, head and neck, liver or kidney cancer. Both conserved end residues are part of each CDR3. Fields, in order: CDR3 DNA, CDR3 protein, clone size, J gene, V gene, D gene. A D gene is named only where the DNA matches it firmly. Clone size is shown for a subset of rows, as once, few, many or a class of expanded clone.

CDR3nt: TGTGCCAGCAGTCTTCGTTGGGGGTATGAAAAACTGTTTTTT
CDR3aa: CASSLRWGYEKLFF
abundance: -
j_gene: TRBJ1-4
v_gene: TRBV28
d_gene: -

CDR3nt: TGTGCCACAACCCAGGGAGAGAGTGGCTACACCTTC
CDR3aa: CATTQGESGYTF
abundance: -
j_gene: TRBJ1-2
v_gene: TRBV19
d_gene: -

CDR3nt: TGCGCCAGCAGCCCGTCGGGACAGGGAGGAAATTCACCCCTCCACTTT
CDR3aa: CASSPSGQGGNSPLHF
abundance: -
j_gene: TRBJ1-6
v_gene: TRBV5-1
d_gene: TRBD1

CDR3nt: TGTGCCCGACGGGGGGCTAGCGGGGGTTCAGATACGCAGTATTTT
CDR3aa: CARRGASGGSDTQYF
abundance: -
j_gene: TRBJ2-3
v_gene: TRBV6-1
d_gene: TRBD2

CDR3nt: TGTGCCAGCAGTTGGGGACCCAGGAGCTCCTACGAGCAGTACTTC
CDR3aa: CASSWGPRSSYEQYF
abundance: -
j_gene: TRBJ2-7
v_gene: TRBV28
d_gene: -

CDR3nt: TGTGCCAGCAGTAGGACGGCGAGCTCCTACGAGCAGTACTTC
CDR3aa: CASSRTASSYEQYF
abundance: -
j_gene: TRBJ2-7
v_gene: TRBV6-5
d_gene: -

CDR3nt: TGCGCCAGCAGCCAAGTTAGGATGAACACTGAAGCTTTCTTT
CDR3aa: CASSQVRMNTEAFF
abundance: -
j_gene: TRBJ1-1
v_gene: TRBV4-1
d_gene: -

CDR3nt: TGTGCCAGCAGCCAGAGGGGGAGTCGGGCTGAAGCTTTCTTT
CDR3aa: CASSQRGSRAEAFF
abundance: -
j_gene: TRBJ1-1
v_gene: TRBV6-6
d_gene: -

CDR3nt: TGCGCCAGCAGCCCCCTACCCGACTACTACGAGCAGTACTTC
CDR3aa: CASSPLPDYYEQYF
abundance: -
j_gene: TRBJ2-7
v_gene: TRBV4-3
d_gene: -

CDR3nt: TGTGCCAGTAGGCAGGGTTGGAATCAGCCCCAGCATTTT
CDR3aa: CASRQGWNQPQHF
abundance: -
j_gene: TRBJ1-5
v_gene: TRBV19
d_gene: -

CDR3nt: TGTGCCAGCTCACCGAGACTAGGGTCACAAGAGACCCAGTACTTC
CDR3aa: CASSPRLGSQETQYF
abundance: -
j_gene: TRBJ2-5
v_gene: TRBV18
d_gene: -

CDR3nt: TGTGCCAGTAGTATAGATCGGAAGACTGAAGCTTTCTTT
CDR3aa: CASSIDRKTEAFF
abundance: -
j_gene: TRBJ1-1
v_gene: TRBV19
d_gene: -

CDR3nt: TGTGCCATCAGAGATGACAGAGAAGAGACCCAGTACTTC
CDR3aa: CAIRDDREETQYF
abundance: -
j_gene: TRBJ2-5
v_gene: TRBV10-3
d_gene: -

CDR3nt: TGCAGCGTTCAGGCCGTTATCTATGGCTACACCTTC
CDR3aa: CSVQAVIYGYTF
abundance: once
j_gene: TRBJ1-2
v_gene: TRBV29-1
d_gene: -

CDR3nt: TGTGCCAGCAGTCACCGGGACAGGTCTCTTGAGCAGTACTTC
CDR3aa: CASSHRDRSLEQYF
abundance: -
j_gene: TRBJ2-7
v_gene: TRBV7-9
d_gene: TRBD1

CDR3nt: TGCGCCAGCAGCCAAGAAGGGGTCAGGGTATACGCGGGACCCCAAGAGACCCAGTACTTC
CDR3aa: CASSQEGVRVYAGPQETQYF
abundance: -
j_gene: TRBJ2-5
v_gene: TRBV4-1
d_gene: -

CDR3nt: TGTGCCAGCAGCTTAGGAAGCGGGAGGGGGTACAATGAGCAGTTCTTC
CDR3aa: CASSLGSGRGYNEQFF
abundance: -
j_gene: TRBJ2-1
v_gene: TRBV7-6
d_gene: TRBD2

CDR3nt: TGTGCCAGCAGCTTAGAGGGGGTAAGGAGCAATCAGCCCCAGCATTTT
CDR3aa: CASSLEGVRSNQPQHF
abundance: -
j_gene: TRBJ1-5
v_gene: TRBV7-2
d_gene: -

CDR3nt: TGTGCCAGCGGACTAGCGGACAATGAGCAGTTCTTC
CDR3aa: CASGLADNEQFF
abundance: -
j_gene: TRBJ2-1
v_gene: TRBV28
d_gene: TRBD2

CDR3nt: TGTGCCAGTTTCACGGGGTACTCTGGAAACACCATATATTTT
CDR3aa: CASFTGYSGNTIYF
abundance: once
j_gene: TRBJ1-3
v_gene: TRBV18
d_gene: -

CDR3nt: TGTGCCACTTCCGTCCGGGACGCCGGTTCACCCCTCCACTTT
CDR3aa: CATSVRDAGSPLHF
abundance: -
j_gene: TRBJ1-6
v_gene: TRBV19
d_gene: -

CDR3nt: TGTGCCAGCAGCTTTTGGACTAGCGGCACAGATACGCAGTATTTT
CDR3aa: CASSFWTSGTDTQYF
abundance: -
j_gene: TRBJ2-3
v_gene: TRBV7-2
d_gene: TRBD2

CDR3nt: TGTGCTAGTGGTTTGGGCCCTATAGGGAGGGCTGAAGCTTTCTTT
CDR3aa: CASGLGPIGRAEAFF
abundance: -
j_gene: TRBJ1-1
v_gene: TRBV12-5
d_gene: -

CDR3nt: TGTGCCAGCAGTTTCGGACAGGCTAATGAAAAACTGTTTTTT
CDR3aa: CASSFGQANEKLFF
abundance: -
j_gene: TRBJ1-4
v_gene: TRBV6-5
d_gene: TRBD1

CDR3nt: TGTGCCAGCAACCAGGTGGCACGGGGAGGCTACACCTTC
CDR3aa: CASNQVARGGYTF
abundance: -
j_gene: TRBJ1-2
v_gene: TRBV5-5
d_gene: -

CDR3nt: TGCGCCAGCAGCTTGGGTCCGAGCGCGCAGGGGGCAACTTGGGGCTACACCTTC
CDR3aa: CASSLGPSAQGATWGYTF
abundance: -
j_gene: TRBJ1-2
v_gene: TRBV5-1
d_gene: TRBD1

CDR3nt: TGTGCCAGCAGCTTAGAACGGGGGAGCTCCTACAATGAGCAGTTCTTC
CDR3aa: CASSLERGSSYNEQFF
abundance: -
j_gene: TRBJ2-1
v_gene: TRBV11-2
d_gene: -

CDR3nt: TGTGCCAGCAGCCAACGATTCGGGGCAGATACGCAGTATTTT
CDR3aa: CASSQRFGADTQYF
abundance: -
j_gene: TRBJ2-3
v_gene: TRBV7-2
d_gene: -

CDR3nt: TGTGCCAGCAGCTTGCGGGTCGGGGGAAACTATGGCTACACCTTC
CDR3aa: CASSLRVGGNYGYTF
abundance: -
j_gene: TRBJ1-2
v_gene: TRBV5-4
d_gene: -

CDR3nt: TGTGCCAGCAGTTTACCGACAGGGGGCACATATGGCTACACCTTC
CDR3aa: CASSLPTGGTYGYTF
abundance: -
j_gene: TRBJ1-2
v_gene: TRBV6-1
d_gene: TRBD1

CDR3nt: TGTGCCAGCAGCTTGGGGCCCACGGACGGGGAGCTGTTTTTT
CDR3aa: CASSLGPTDGELFF
abundance: -
j_gene: TRBJ2-2
v_gene: TRBV5-4
d_gene: -

CDR3nt: TGTGCCAGCAGTTGGACAATAAGCAATCAGCCCCAGCATTTT
CDR3aa: CASSWTISNQPQHF
abundance: -
j_gene: TRBJ1-5
v_gene: TRBV6-5
d_gene: -

CDR3nt: TGTGCCAGCAGCGTCTCTATTAATCAGCCCCAGCATTTT
CDR3aa: CASSVSINQPQHF
abundance: -
j_gene: TRBJ1-5
v_gene: TRBV5-5
d_gene: -

CDR3nt: TGTGCCAGCAGCGTAGAGGGTATAGGCACAGATACGCAGTATTTT
CDR3aa: CASSVEGIGTDTQYF
abundance: -
j_gene: TRBJ2-3
v_gene: TRBV9
d_gene: -

CDR3nt: TGTGCCATCAGTGAGGGATGGACTGAAGCTTTCTTT
CDR3aa: CAISEGWTEAFF
abundance: -
j_gene: TRBJ1-1
v_gene: TRBV10-3
d_gene: -

CDR3nt: TGTGCCAGCCTGTTGGACAGGGGATCCTCCGGAGGCTACACCTTC
CDR3aa: CASLLDRGSSGGYTF
abundance: -
j_gene: TRBJ1-2
v_gene: TRBV6-6
d_gene: TRBD1